This T cell receptor beta chain was captured by sequencing in a study of cytomegalovirus exposure and HLA in healthy donors. The CDR3 covers 14 residues. V lost 2 bases and J lost 2; bases outside the gene matches: 3. The germline V gene has CDR1 SGHVS and CDR2 FNYEAQ. As concerns this clone: As yet, its antigen is unknown.

The study ran its PCR with 60 Vbeta and 13 Jbeta primers. Per the study methods: In a later analysis, of 70 million to 85 million unique beta chains, about 11 million appeared in at least two donors. TCRdb keeps only in-frame clones here, not all; method: immunoSEQ multiplex PCR. V and J calls and clone size are those listed in that table; D and trimming were worked out from the DNA. The data show about 210,000 clones, with more than 75% seen just once and roughly 3.2% held by the top ten. Study-level points and caveats: What a later analysis reportedly showed was that an Asian-associated ancestry cluster had fewer N-insertions than the approximately 700-donor mean. Later on, analysis showed that most CMV-associated TCR beta chains appeared to be HLA-restricted. The classifier was said to identify cytomegalovirus status with high specificity and sensitivity.

The gene calls are TRBV7-6 and TRBJ2-7; 7 bases line up with TRBD1. The material sequenced was PBMCs. The origin of this receptor is a man aged 40-49 years in good health and CMV-seropositive. CDR3 sequence reads: CASSLRQGPYEQYF. The CDR3 DNA is TGTGCCAGCAGCTTACGACAGGGTCCCTACGAGCAGTACTTC. Full variable domain (rest looked up from reference TRBV7-6 and TRBJ2-7): GAGVSQSPRYKVTKRGQDVALRCDPISGHVSLYWYRQALGQGPEFLTYFNYEAQQDKSGLPNDRFSAERPEGSISTLTIQRTEQRDSAMYRCASSLRQGPYEQYFGPGTRLTVT.